Listed below are T cell receptor beta chains from one sample, sequenced in a study of T cells in Graves' hyperthyroidism and ophthalmopathy. From the multiplex PCR reads, TCRdb called clonotypes with MiXCR, one entry per CDR3 protein. The table records approximately 400,000 distinct CDR3 sequences, 15% to 17% of them present only once. The sample taken for sequencing was blood. The receptors come from a young woman with Graves' hyperthyroidism. Both conserved end residues are part of each CDR3. A D gene is named only where the DNA matches it firmly. Expanded clones are given a class, and other clones once, few, many or no size at all.

.,TRBJ2-5,TRBD1,TRBV7-7,TGTGCTAGCAGCTTAATGACAGGGGAAGAGACCCAGTACTTC,CASSLMTGEETQYF
few,TRBJ2-7,TRBD1,TRBV6-5,TGTGCCAGCAGTTACTCATCAGGGGGAGTCGTTGAGCAGTACTTC,CASSYSSGGVVEQYF
many,TRBJ2-1,.,TRBV28,TGTGCCAGCAGTATATTCAATGAGCAGTTCTTC,CASSIFNEQFF
many,TRBJ1-4,.,TRBV11-2,TGTGCCAGCAGCATACAGGGTATGAAAGAACTGTTTTTT,CASSIQGMKELFF
many,TRBJ2-7,.,TRBV3-1,TGTGCCAGCAGCCAAGGGACAGCCGCCTACGAGCAGTACTTC,CASSQGTAAYEQYF
.,TRBJ1-1,.,TRBV4-1,TGCGCCAGCAGCCAAGACCGAGCAGGGAGGGCTGAAGCTTTCTTT,CASSQDRAGRAEAFF
.,TRBJ1-2,.,TRBV18,TGTGCCAGCTCACTTCGCACCAATCAGGGTGAAGGCTACACCTTC,CASSLRTNQGEGYTF
few,TRBJ2-1,TRBD2,TRBV6-1,TGTGCCAGCAGTGACGGGGGGGCGGTCTATGAGCAGTTCTTC,CASSDGGAVYEQFF
.,TRBJ1-4,.,TRBV6-2/TRBV6-3,TGTGCCAGCAGTTACCGGCCAACTAATGAAAAACTGTTTTTT,CASSYRPTNEKLFF
many,TRBJ1-2,.,TRBV3-1,TGTGCCAGCAGCCGGCGCAACGGAGGAATAGGCAGAAACTATGGCTACACCTTC,CASSRRNGGIGRNYGYTF
.,TRBJ1-1,TRBD1,TRBV19,TGTGCCAGTAAAAGGGGAACAGGGGGCAAGAACACTGAAGCTTTCTTT,CASKRGTGGKNTEAFF
.,TRBJ1-2,.,TRBV5-1,TGCGCCAGCAGCTTGGAAGCAGGGATGGGCGGCTACACCTTC,CASSLEAGMGGYTF
.,TRBJ2-7,.,TRBV7-8,TGTGCCAGCAGCGGGGGGACAGTCTACGAGCAGTACTTC,CASSGGTVYEQYF
many,TRBJ1-2,.,TRBV12-3/TRBV12-4,TGTGCCAGCAGTTTAGGGCACCAAGCGAGGGGCTACACCTTC,CASSLGHQARGYTF
few,TRBJ1-1,.,TRBV19,TGTGCCAGTAGTATTAAAGGGGGATATACTGAAGCTTTCTTT,CASSIKGGYTEAFF
many,TRBJ1-3,TRBD1,TRBV12-3/TRBV12-4,TGTGCCAGCACTACTCTAACAGGGGTCGGAAACACCATATATTTT,CASTTLTGVGNTIYF
many,TRBJ2-3,.,TRBV6-2/TRBV6-3,TGTGCCAGCAGTTACTCCGCGGGACTCACAGATACGCAGTATTTT,CASSYSAGLTDTQYF
many,TRBJ2-5,TRBD2,TRBV10-1,TGCGCCAGCAGTGAGTCGGCGGGGGGCGAGACCCAGTACTTC,CASSESAGGETQYF
.,TRBJ2-2,.,TRBV10-1,TGCGCCAGCAGTACACTAGAGACCGGGGAGCTGTTTTTT,CASSTLETGELFF
.,TRBJ2-7,.,TRBV6-2/TRBV6-3,TGTGCCAGCACTAGGGCCTACGAGCAGTACTTC,CASTRAYEQYF
few,TRBJ2-7,.,TRBV6-1,TGTGCCAGCAGTACATACTATCGGGGAAACTCCTACGAGCAGTACTTC,CASSTYYRGNSYEQYF
.,TRBJ1-1,.,TRBV5-6,TGTGCCAGCAGCTTGCGGGTTCTGAACACTGAAGCTTTCTTT,CASSLRVLNTEAFF
many,TRBJ1-1,TRBD1,TRBV7-2,TGTGCCAGCAGCACTAGGACAGGGGGGACTGAAGCTTTCTTT,CASSTRTGGTEAFF
.,TRBJ2-3,.,TRBV9,TGTGCCAGCAGCGTAGGACCAGATACGCAGTATTTT,CASSVGPDTQYF
many,TRBJ1-1,.,TRBV6-1,TGTGCCAGCAGTGAGAGACCGGGGAACACTGAAGCTTTCTTT,CASSERPGNTEAFF
once,TRBJ2-3,TRBD2,TRBV20-1,TGCAGTGCCGATCGTCGGGGACTAGCGGGGGGCGCAGATACGCAGTATTTT,CSADRRGLAGGADTQYF
.,TRBJ2-1,TRBD1,TRBV7-9,TGTGCCAGCAGCCCCCTATGGACAGGGTCCAATGAGCAGTTCTTC,CASSPLWTGSNEQFF
once,TRBJ2-4,TRBD1,TRBV2,TGTGCCAGCAGAAGAACAGGGGAAAAAAACATTCAGTACTTC,CASRRTGEKNIQYF
few,TRBJ1-6,.,TRBV2,TGTGCCAGCAGTCCAACCGACAGTAATAATTCACCCCTCCACTTT,CASSPTDSNNSPLHF
many,TRBJ1-1,.,TRBV10-3,TGTGCCATCAGACAGGGAATGAACACTGAAGCTTTCTTT,CAIRQGMNTEAFF
many,TRBJ1-1,.,TRBV28,TGTGCCAGCAGTCTGAGGGGGTTTAGGGACACTGAAGCTTTCTTT,CASSLRGFRDTEAFF
many,TRBJ2-3,.,TRBV11-2,TGTGCCAGCAGACCAAGGGGTGGACACACAGATACGCAGTATTTT,CASRPRGGHTDTQYF
.,TRBJ1-1,.,TRBV27,TGTGCCAGCTCCGGTAGCACTGAAGCTTTCTTT,CASSGSTEAFF
many,TRBJ2-7,TRBD2,TRBV10-3,TGTGCCATCAGTGAGTTGAAGCGGGGATATTACGAGCAGTACTTC,CAISELKRGYYEQYF
many,TRBJ1-4,.,TRBV7-8,TGTGCCAGCAGCTTATCGGGGCTCACTAATGAAAAACTGTTTTTT,CASSLSGLTNEKLFF
many,TRBJ1-1,.,TRBV20-1,TGCAGTGCCCCACTGCAAACCGACACTGAAGCTTTCTTT,CSAPLQTDTEAFF
many,TRBJ2-7,.,TRBV28,TGTGCCAGCAGTGTCGCGACTAGAATGGGGCAGTACTTC,CASSVATRMGQYF
many,TRBJ1-1,.,TRBV13,TGTGCCAGCAGCGAAACGGCTGTGGCTGAAGCTTTCTTT,CASSETAVAEAFF
many,TRBJ2-1,TRBD2,TRBV7-9,TGTGCCACTCGATGGCGGGAGAGGGACAATGAGCAGTTCTTC,CATRWRERDNEQFF
many,TRBJ1-1,.,TRBV10-3,TGTGCCATCAGTGAGTCGAGCATAGTTGAAGCTTTCTTT,CAISESSIVEAFF
.,TRBJ1-3,.,TRBV7-8,TGTGCCAGCAGCTTACTTCACCCCGCGAGCTCTGGAAACACCATATATTTT,CASSLLHPASSGNTIYF
many,TRBJ2-1,TRBD1,TRBV7-8,TGTGCCAGCAGCCTTCGTCGGGACAGGGGGTACAATGAGCAGTTCTTC,CASSLRRDRGYNEQFF
few,TRBJ2-1,.,TRBV5-1,TGCGCCAGCTCGCAGGCCGGAATTCGGGGGTCCGGGGAGCAGTTCTTC,CASSQAGIRGSGEQFF
few,TRBJ1-3,.,TRBV20-1,TGCAGTGCTAGTGGACACAGGGCGTCTGGAAACACCATATATTTT,CSASGHRASGNTIYF
many,TRBJ1-1,.,TRBV28,TGTGCCAGCAGAGGGACTTTGAACACTGAAGCTTTCTTT,CASRGTLNTEAFF
.,TRBJ1-6,.,TRBV20-1,TGCAGTGCCAGGAACATGATGGATAATTCACCCCTCCACTTT,CSARNMMDNSPLHF
few,TRBJ2-2,.,TRBV9,TGTGCCAGCAGCGTAGGGGGGGGGACAACCGGGGAGCTGTTTTTT,CASSVGGGTTGELFF
many,TRBJ2-7,TRBD1,TRBV2,TGTGCCAGCAATGGCAGGGGGCTCTACGAGCAGTACTTC,CASNGRGLYEQYF
few,TRBJ2-7,.,TRBV12-3/TRBV12-4,TGTGCCAGCAGTTTATCCGACATAAACTACGAGCAGTACTTC,CASSLSDINYEQYF
many,TRBJ2-7,TRBD1,TRBV28,TGTGCCAGCAGACCGACCGGGACAGGGACCTACGAGCAGTACTTC,CASRPTGTGTYEQYF
few,TRBJ2-5,TRBD2,TRBV9,TGTGCCAGCAGCGTAGGGGAGCGGGAGGGGAGAGAGACCCAGTACTTC,CASSVGEREGRETQYF
many,TRBJ2-7,TRBD2,TRBV6-6,TGTGCCAGCAGTTACTCGGCGGGAGGGGTATTGTCCTACGAGCAGTACTTC,CASSYSAGGVLSYEQYF
few,TRBJ2-2,.,TRBV28,TGTGCCAGCAGTTTAGGGGCAGATTTAACCGGGGAGCTGTTTTTT,CASSLGADLTGELFF
few,TRBJ2-7,TRBD2,TRBV20-1,TGCAGTGCTTCAAAATGGACTAGCCCCGCCGCCTACGAGCAGTACTTC,CSASKWTSPAAYEQYF
.,TRBJ2-3,.,TRBV4-1,TGCGCCAGCAGCCAAGTATGGATGGATACGCAGTATTTT,CASSQVWMDTQYF
few,TRBJ2-1,.,TRBV6-2/TRBV6-3,TGTGCCAGCAGGGACAGTTCTCTGGGGAATGAGCAGTTCTTC,CASRDSSLGNEQFF